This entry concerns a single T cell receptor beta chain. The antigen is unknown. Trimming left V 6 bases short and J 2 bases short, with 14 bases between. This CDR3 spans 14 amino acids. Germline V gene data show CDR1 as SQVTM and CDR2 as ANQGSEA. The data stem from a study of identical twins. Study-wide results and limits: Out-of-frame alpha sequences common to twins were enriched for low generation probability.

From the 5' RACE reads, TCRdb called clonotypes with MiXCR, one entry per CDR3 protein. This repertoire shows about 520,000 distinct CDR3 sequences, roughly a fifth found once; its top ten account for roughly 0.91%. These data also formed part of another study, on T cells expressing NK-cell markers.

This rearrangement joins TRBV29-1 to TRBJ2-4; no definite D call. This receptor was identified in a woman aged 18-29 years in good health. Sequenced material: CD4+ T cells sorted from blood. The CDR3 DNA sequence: TGCAGCGTACTAAAGGGCTTCACCAAAAACATTCAGTACTTC. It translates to CSVLKGFTKNIQYF.